This TCR beta chain was found in a study of cytomegalovirus exposure and HLA in healthy donors. Study outcomes and limitations: Overall, roughly 150 TCR beta chains were annotated as cytomegalovirus-associated. Several V segments, TRBV6-2 and TRBV6-3 among them, could not be told apart and were dropped.

On this clone itself: Its matching antigen is unknown. One end of the junction is discordant with germline, which a read error may explain.

Use of 60 Vbeta and 13 Jbeta primers characterized the PCR. The data were produced by immunoSEQ multiplex PCR, yet TCRdb's version contains in-frame clones alone and is incomplete. The sample has approximately 190,000 clones, 82% seen once. Germline V CDR1 and CDR2: ENHRY, SYGVKD. The CDR3 extends over 14 amino acids. Healthy donors of bone marrow made up the group. This TCR came from a boy under 10 years old in good health and CMV-seronegative. The chain has TRBV10-3 and TRBJ2-5; a possible D gene is TRBD1 (5 bases). The sequencing input was PBMCs. CDR3 nucleotides: TGTGCTATCAGGGTTCTGGGGCAGGAGGAGACCCAGTACTTC. Translating gives CAIRVLGQEETQYF.